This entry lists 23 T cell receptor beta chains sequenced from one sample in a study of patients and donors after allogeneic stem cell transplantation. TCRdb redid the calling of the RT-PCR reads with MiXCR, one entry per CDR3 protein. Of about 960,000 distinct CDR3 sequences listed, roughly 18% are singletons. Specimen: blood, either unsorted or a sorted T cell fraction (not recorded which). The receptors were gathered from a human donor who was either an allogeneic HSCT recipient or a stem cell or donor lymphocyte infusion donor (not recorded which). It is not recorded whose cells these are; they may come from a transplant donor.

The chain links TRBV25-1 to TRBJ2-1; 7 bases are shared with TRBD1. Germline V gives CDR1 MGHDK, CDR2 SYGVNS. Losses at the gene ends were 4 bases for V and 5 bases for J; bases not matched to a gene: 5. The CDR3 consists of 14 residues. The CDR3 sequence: CASSGQGSHNEQFF. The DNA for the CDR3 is TGTGCCAGCAGTGGACAGGGTTCCCACAATGAGCAGTTCTTC.

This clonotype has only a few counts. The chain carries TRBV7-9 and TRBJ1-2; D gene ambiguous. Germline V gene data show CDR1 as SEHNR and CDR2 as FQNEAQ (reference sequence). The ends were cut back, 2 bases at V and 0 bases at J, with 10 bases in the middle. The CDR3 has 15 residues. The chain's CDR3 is CASSLQTDSNYGYTF. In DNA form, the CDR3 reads TGTGCCAGCAGCTTACAGACTGACTCTAACTATGGCTACACCTTC. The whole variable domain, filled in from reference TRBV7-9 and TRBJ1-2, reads DTGVSQNPRHKITKRGQNVTFRCDPISEHNRLYWYRQTLGQGPEFLTYFQNEAQLEKSRLLSDRFSAERPKGSFSTLEIQRTEQGDSAMYLCASSLQTDSNYGYTFGSGTRLTVV.

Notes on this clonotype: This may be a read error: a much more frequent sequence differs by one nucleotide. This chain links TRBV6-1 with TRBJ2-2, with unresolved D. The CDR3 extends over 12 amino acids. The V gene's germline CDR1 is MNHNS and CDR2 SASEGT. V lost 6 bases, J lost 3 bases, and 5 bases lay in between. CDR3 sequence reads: CASRLDTGELFF. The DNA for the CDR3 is TGTGCCAGCAGATTGGACACCGGGGAGCTGTTTTTT.

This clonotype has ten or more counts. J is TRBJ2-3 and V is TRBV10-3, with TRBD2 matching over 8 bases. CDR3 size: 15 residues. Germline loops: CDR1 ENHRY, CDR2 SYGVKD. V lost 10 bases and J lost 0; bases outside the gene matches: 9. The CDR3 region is CATDGGGPSTDTQYF. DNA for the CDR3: TGTGCCACAGACGGCGGGGGGCCGAGCACAGATACGCAGTATTTT.

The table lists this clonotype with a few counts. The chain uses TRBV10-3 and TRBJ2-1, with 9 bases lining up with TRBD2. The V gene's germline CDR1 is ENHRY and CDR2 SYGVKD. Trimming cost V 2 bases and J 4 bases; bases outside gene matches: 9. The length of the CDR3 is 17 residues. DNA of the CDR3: TGTGCCATCAGTGAGGGGGGCCTAGCGGGGTATTACAATGAGCAGTTCTTC. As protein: CAISEGGLAGYYNEQFF.

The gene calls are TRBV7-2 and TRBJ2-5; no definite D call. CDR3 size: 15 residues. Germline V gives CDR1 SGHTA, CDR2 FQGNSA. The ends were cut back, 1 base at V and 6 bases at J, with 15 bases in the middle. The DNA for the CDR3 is TGTGCCAGCAGCTTAGTGTTGAAGCAGAGGCAGACCCAGTACTTC. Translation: CASSLVLKQRQTQYF.

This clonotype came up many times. The CDR3 loop reads CASSSNYNEQFF. The CDR3, as DNA: TGTGCCAGCAGCTCAAACTACAATGAGCAGTTCTTC. The V call is TRBV12-3 or TRBV12-4, the J call TRBJ2-1; D gene unclear. V was trimmed by 6 bases and J by 3 bases, leaving 6 bases between them. The CDR3 contains 12 residues.

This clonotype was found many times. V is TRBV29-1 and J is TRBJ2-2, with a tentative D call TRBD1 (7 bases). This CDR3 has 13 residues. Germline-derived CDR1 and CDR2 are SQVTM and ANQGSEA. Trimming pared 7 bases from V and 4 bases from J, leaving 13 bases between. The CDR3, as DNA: TGCAGCGGGAGGGCAGGGGGCACCGGGGAGCTGTTTTTT. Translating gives CSGRAGGTGELFF.

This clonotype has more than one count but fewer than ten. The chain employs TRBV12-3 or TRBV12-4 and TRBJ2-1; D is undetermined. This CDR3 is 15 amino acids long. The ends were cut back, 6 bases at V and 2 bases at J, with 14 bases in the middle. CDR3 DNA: TGTGCCAGCAGAAAACAGTCCATAACCTACAATGAGCAGTTCTTC. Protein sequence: CASRKQSITYNEQFF.

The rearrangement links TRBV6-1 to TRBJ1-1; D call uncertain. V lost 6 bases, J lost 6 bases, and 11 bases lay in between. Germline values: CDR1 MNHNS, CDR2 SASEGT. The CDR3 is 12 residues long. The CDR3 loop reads CASRGRAAEAFF. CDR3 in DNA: TGTGCCAGCAGAGGCCGGGCAGCTGAAGCTTTCTTT.

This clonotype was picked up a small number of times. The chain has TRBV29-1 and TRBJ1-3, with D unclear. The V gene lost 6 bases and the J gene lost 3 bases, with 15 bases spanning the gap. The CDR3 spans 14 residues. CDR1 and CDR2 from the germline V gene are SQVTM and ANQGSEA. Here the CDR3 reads CSVKGHGIGNTIYF. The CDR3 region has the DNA TGCAGCGTGAAGGGCCATGGTATTGGAAACACCATATATTTT. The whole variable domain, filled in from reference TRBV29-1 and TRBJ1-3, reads SAVISQKPSRDICQRGTSLTIQCQVDSQVTMMFWYRQQPGQSLTLIATANQGSEATYESGFVIDKFPISRPNLTFSTLTVSNMSPEDSSIYLCSVKGHGIGNTIYFGEGSWLTVV.

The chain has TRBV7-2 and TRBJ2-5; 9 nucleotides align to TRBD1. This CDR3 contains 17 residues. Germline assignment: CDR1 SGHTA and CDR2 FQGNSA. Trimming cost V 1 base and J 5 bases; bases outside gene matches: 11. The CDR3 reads CASSLVPDRGIRETQYF. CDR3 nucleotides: TGTGCCAGCAGCTTAGTACCGGACAGGGGTATTCGGGAGACCCAGTACTTC.

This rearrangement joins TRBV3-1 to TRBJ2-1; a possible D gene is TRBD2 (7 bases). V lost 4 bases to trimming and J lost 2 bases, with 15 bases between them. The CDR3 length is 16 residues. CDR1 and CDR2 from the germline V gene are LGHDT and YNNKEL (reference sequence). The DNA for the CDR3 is TGTGCCAGCAGCCGAAATGGGGGGGGCGCCTACAATGAGCAGTTCTTC. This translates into CASSRNGGGAYNEQFF.

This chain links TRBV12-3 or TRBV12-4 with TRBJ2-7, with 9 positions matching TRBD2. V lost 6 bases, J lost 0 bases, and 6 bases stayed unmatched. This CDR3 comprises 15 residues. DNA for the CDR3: TGTGCCAGCAGGGGGACTAGCATTAGCTCCTACGAGCAGTACTTC. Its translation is CASRGTSISSYEQYF.

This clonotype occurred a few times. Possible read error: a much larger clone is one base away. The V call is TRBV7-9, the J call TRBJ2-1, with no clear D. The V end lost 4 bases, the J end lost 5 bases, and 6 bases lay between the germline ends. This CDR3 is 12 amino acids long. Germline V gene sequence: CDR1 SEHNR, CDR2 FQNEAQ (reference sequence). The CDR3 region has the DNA TGTGCCAGCAGCTCAAACAACAATGAGCAGTTCTTC. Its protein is CASSSNNNEQFF.

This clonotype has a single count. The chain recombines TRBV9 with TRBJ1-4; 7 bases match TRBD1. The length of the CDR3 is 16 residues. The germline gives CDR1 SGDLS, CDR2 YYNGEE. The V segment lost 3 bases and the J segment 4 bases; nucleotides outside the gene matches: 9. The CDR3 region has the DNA TGTGCCAGCAGCGACCTCCGGGACAGCCGTAATGAAAAACTGTTTTTT. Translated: CASSDLRDSRNEKLFF.

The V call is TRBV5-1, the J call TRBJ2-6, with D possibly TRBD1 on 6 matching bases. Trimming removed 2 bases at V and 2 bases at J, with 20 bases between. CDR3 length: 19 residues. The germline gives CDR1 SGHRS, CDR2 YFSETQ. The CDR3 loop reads CASSFGSLSGVPGANVLTF. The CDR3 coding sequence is TGCGCCAGCAGCTTCGGGTCCCTTTCAGGGGTTCCTGGGGCCAACGTCCTGACTTTC.

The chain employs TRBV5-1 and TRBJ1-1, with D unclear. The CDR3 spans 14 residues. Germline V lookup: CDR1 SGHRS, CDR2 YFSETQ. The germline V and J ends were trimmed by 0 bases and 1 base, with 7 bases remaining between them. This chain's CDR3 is CASSLVVKNTEAFF. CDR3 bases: TGCGCCAGCAGCTTGGTAGTGAAGAACACTGAAGCTTTCTTT.

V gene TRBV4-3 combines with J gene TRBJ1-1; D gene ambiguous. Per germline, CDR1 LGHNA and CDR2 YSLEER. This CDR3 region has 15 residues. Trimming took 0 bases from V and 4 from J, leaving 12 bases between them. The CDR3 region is CASSQDFRASTEAFF. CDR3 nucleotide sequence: TGCGCCAGCAGCCAAGATTTTAGGGCGTCCACTGAAGCTTTCTTT.

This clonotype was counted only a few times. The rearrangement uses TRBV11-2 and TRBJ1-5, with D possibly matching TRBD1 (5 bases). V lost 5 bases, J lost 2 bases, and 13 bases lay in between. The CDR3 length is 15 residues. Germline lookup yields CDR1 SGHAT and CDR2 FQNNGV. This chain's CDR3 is CASSVPGFRNQPQHF. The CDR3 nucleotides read TGTGCCAGCAGCGTCCCAGGGTTTCGCAATCAGCCCCAGCATTTT.

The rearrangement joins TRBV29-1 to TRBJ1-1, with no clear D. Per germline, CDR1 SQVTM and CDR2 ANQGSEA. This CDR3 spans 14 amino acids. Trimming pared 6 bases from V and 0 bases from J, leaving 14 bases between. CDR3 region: CSVAPGILNTEAFF. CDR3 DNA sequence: TGCAGCGTGGCCCCCGGGATCCTGAACACTGAAGCTTTCTTT.

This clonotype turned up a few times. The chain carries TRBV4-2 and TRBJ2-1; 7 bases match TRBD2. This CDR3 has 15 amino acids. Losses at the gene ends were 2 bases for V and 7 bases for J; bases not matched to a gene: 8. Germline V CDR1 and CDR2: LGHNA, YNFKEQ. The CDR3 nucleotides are TGTGCCAGCAGCCAATACGGACTAGTTAGTAATGAGCAGTTCTTC. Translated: CASSQYGLVSNEQFF.

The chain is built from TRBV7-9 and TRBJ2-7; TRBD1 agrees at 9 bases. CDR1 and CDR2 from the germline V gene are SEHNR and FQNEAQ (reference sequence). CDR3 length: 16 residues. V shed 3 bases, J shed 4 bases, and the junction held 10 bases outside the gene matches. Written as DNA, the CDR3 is TGTGCCAGCAGCTTTCCGGGACAGGGTAATATTTACGAGCAGTACTTC. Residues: CASSFPGQGNIYEQYF.